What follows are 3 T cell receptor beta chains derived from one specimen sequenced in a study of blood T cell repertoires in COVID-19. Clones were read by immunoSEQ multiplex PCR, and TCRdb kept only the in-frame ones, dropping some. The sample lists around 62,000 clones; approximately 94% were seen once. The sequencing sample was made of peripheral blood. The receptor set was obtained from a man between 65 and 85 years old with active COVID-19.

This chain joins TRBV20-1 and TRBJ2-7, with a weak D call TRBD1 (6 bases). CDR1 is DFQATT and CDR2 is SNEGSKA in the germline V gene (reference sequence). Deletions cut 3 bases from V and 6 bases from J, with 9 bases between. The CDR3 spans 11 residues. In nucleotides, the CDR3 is TGCAGTGCTAGGGCCAGGGGCGAGCAGTACTTC. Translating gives CSARARGEQYF.

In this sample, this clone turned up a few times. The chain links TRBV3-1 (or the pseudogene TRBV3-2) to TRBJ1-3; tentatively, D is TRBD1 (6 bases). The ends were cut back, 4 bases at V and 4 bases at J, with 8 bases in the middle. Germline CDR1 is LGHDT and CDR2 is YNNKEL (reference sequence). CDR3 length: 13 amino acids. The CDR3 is CASSPGQGNTIYF. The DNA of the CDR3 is TGTGCCAGCAGCCCCGGACAGGGAAACACCATATATTTT.

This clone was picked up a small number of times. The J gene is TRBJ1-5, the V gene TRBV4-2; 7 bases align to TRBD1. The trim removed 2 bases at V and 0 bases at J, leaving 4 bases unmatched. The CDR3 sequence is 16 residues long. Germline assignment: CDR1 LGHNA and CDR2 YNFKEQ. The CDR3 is CASSQYKGASNQPQHF. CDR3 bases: TGTGCCAGCAGCCAATATAAGGGGGCTAGCAATCAGCCCCAGCATTTT.